This is a list of T cell receptor beta chains from one sample in a study of identical twins. TCRdb itself ran the 5' RACE reads through MiXCR, one entry per CDR3 protein. The sample records some 500,000 distinct CDR3 sequences, approximately 22% being singletons. The same sample was also studied in work on T cells expressing NK-cell markers.

Specimen: CD4+ T cells sorted from blood. The receptors were sampled from a young woman in good health. Each CDR3 is given with its conserved first and last residue. Each record gives: V gene, D gene, CDR3 length, J gene, clone size, CDR3 DNA, CDR3 protein. D genes are given only for firm matches. A clone size is listed for some rows: how often the clone was seen (once, few, many), or a class if it is expanded.

V: TRBV20-1; D: TRBD2; length: 12; J: TRBJ2-5; size: few; DNA: TGCAGTGCTAGAACTAGCGGGGGGCCCCAGTACTTC; CDR3: CSARTSGGPQYF
V: TRBV12-3/TRBV12-4; D: NA; length: 16; J: TRBJ2-3; size: few; DNA: TGTGCCAGCAGTCCGAAAATGCAGGCTAGCACAGATACGCAGTATTTT; CDR3: CASSPKMQASTDTQYF
V: TRBV12-3/TRBV12-4; D: TRBD2; length: 17; J: TRBJ2-1; size: NA; DNA: TGTGCCAGCAGGGCTACTAGCGGGAGGGCCGTATACAATGAGCAGTTCTTC; CDR3: CASRATSGRAVYNEQFF
V: TRBV5-6; D: NA; length: 14; J: TRBJ1-2; size: NA; DNA: TGTGCCAGTCTAGTGATAGGGTCTAACTATGGCTACACCTTC; CDR3: CASLVIGSNYGYTF
V: TRBV15; D: TRBD1; length: 13; J: TRBJ1-4; size: few; DNA: TGTGCCACCAGCCCGGGACAGGGACTGGAGGGTTTTTTT; CDR3: CATSPGQGLEGFF
V: TRBV6-6; D: NA; length: 13; J: TRBJ1-2; size: NA; DNA: TGTGCCCCGGGTCCCGGGACGGACTATGGCTACACCTTC; CDR3: CAPGPGTDYGYTF
V: TRBV29-1; D: NA; length: 11; J: TRBJ1-5; size: few; DNA: TGCAGCGTGTTTAGCAATCAGCCCCAGCATTTT; CDR3: CSVFSNQPQHF
V: TRBV6-2/TRBV6-3; D: NA; length: 15; J: TRBJ2-7; size: few; DNA: TGTGCCAGCAGTTACGGGTGGGGCAGTGGCTACGAGCAGTACTTC; CDR3: CASSYGWGSGYEQYF
V: TRBV7-3; D: NA; length: 13; J: TRBJ2-2; size: few; DNA: TGTGCCAGCACCCCTACTTCCACCGGGGAGCTGTTTTTT; CDR3: CASTPTSTGELFF
V: TRBV7-2; D: NA; length: 15; J: TRBJ2-3; size: few; DNA: TGTGCCAGCAGCTTATTCACCGCTAGCACAGATACGCAGTATTTT; CDR3: CASSLFTASTDTQYF
V: TRBV7-8; D: TRBD1; length: 15; J: TRBJ2-1; size: NA; DNA: TGTGCCAGCAGCTCCCCAGGGGGTTGGTACAATGAGCAGTTCTTC; CDR3: CASSSPGGWYNEQFF
V: TRBV6-2/TRBV6-3; D: NA; length: 15; J: TRBJ2-1; size: few; DNA: TGTGCCAGCAAGGGGCGGTTGAGCTCCTACAATGAGCAGTTCTTC; CDR3: CASKGRLSSYNEQFF
V: TRBV5-1; D: TRBD1; length: 17; J: TRBJ2-2; size: few; DNA: TGCGCCAGCACCCTGGGGGACAGGGGTTCGAACACCGGGGAGCTGTTTTTT; CDR3: CASTLGDRGSNTGELFF
V: TRBV15; D: TRBD1; length: 15; J: TRBJ2-7; size: few; DNA: TGTGCCACCAGCAGTGACAGGGCTTACTCCTACGAGCAGTACTTC; CDR3: CATSSDRAYSYEQYF
V: TRBV7-2; D: TRBD2; length: 15; J: TRBJ2-2; size: few; DNA: TGTGCCAGCAGCGGCGGCGGGAGAGGCACCGGGGAGCTGTTTTTT; CDR3: CASSGGGRGTGELFF
V: TRBV20-1; D: NA; length: 13; J: TRBJ2-3; size: few; DNA: TGCAGTGCTATGGACCCCGTCGGAAATACGCAGTATTTT; CDR3: CSAMDPVGNTQYF
V: TRBV9; D: NA; length: 16; J: TRBJ2-7; size: NA; DNA: TGTGCCAGCAGCCGTTCCCCGGGACCTAAAACCTACGAGCAGTACTTC; CDR3: CASSRSPGPKTYEQYF
V: TRBV27; D: NA; length: 13; J: TRBJ1-2; size: few; DNA: TGTGCCAGCAGTTTATCATCAGGGTGGGGCTACACCTTC; CDR3: CASSLSSGWGYTF
V: TRBV2; D: NA; length: 13; J: TRBJ2-1; size: NA; DNA: TGTGCCAGCAGTGGGACAGAATACAATGAGCAGTTCTTC; CDR3: CASSGTEYNEQFF
V: TRBV19; D: TRBD1; length: 14; J: TRBJ1-1; size: few; DNA: TGTGCCAGTAGTATTCGGGACAGGGCACCCGAAGCTTTCTTT; CDR3: CASSIRDRAPEAFF
V: TRBV29-1; D: TRBD2; length: 11; J: TRBJ2-2; size: NA; DNA: TGCAGCGCGGGACTAACCGGGGAGCTGTTTTTT; CDR3: CSAGLTGELFF
V: TRBV24-1; D: NA; length: 13; J: TRBJ2-1; size: few; DNA: TGTGCCACCAGTCGCAGGGGGAGGGATGAGCAGTTCTTC; CDR3: CATSRRGRDEQFF
V: TRBV5-6; D: NA; length: 11; J: TRBJ2-3; size: few; DNA: TGTGCCAGCAGCTTGCGGGGAGCTTGCTATTTT; CDR3: CASSLRGACYF
V: TRBV7-8; D: TRBD1; length: 15; J: TRBJ1-6; size: NA; DNA: TGTGCCAGCAGCCCAGGGGGGACAGTAAATTCACCCCTCCACTTT; CDR3: CASSPGGTVNSPLHF
V: TRBV20-1; D: NA; length: 12; J: TRBJ2-3; size: many; DNA: TGCAGTGCGGTGGGGAGCACAGATACGCAGTATTTT; CDR3: CSAVGSTDTQYF
V: TRBV27; D: NA; length: 15; J: TRBJ1-1; size: NA; DNA: TGTGCCAGCAGTTTAAGTTCGGTTTTGAACACTGAAGCTTTCTTT; CDR3: CASSLSSVLNTEAFF
V: TRBV7-2; D: NA; length: 13; J: TRBJ2-7; size: NA; DNA: TGTGCCAGCAGCCAGGGGCGCCTGAGGGAGCAGTACTTC; CDR3: CASSQGRLREQYF
V: TRBV18; D: TRBD2; length: 16; J: TRBJ2-7; size: NA; DNA: TGTGCCAGCTCACCTGGGGAGGGCCCGATCTCCTACGAGCAGTACTTC; CDR3: CASSPGEGPISYEQYF
V: TRBV7-8; D: NA; length: 14; J: TRBJ2-3; size: NA; DNA: TGTGCCAGCAGCTTTTTTTCTGGCACAGATACGCAGTATTTT; CDR3: CASSFFSGTDTQYF
V: TRBV4-3; D: NA; length: 16; J: TRBJ2-2; size: NA; DNA: TGCGCCAGCAGCCAAGTTGTCCTAACTGATACCGGGGAGCTGTTTTTT; CDR3: CASSQVVLTDTGELFF
V: TRBV9; D: TRBD2; length: 15; J: TRBJ2-7; size: few; DNA: TGTGCCAGCAGCCCAGACCCTAGCGGGGGCCACGAGCAGTACTTC; CDR3: CASSPDPSGGHEQYF
V: TRBV5-1; D: TRBD1; length: 16; J: TRBJ2-1; size: NA; DNA: TGCGCCAGCAGCACCGGGACAGGGGGCGCGTACAATGAGCAGTTCTTC; CDR3: CASSTGTGGAYNEQFF
V: TRBV7-9; D: NA; length: 16; J: TRBJ2-2; size: NA; DNA: TGTGCCAGCAGCTCTCTCGGGAGCCGGGGAACCGGGGAGCTGTTTTTT; CDR3: CASSSLGSRGTGELFF
V: TRBV5-1; D: TRBD2; length: 15; J: TRBJ2-5; size: few; DNA: TGCGCCAGCAGCTTGACTCTAGCGGTACAAGAGACCCAGTACTTC; CDR3: CASSLTLAVQETQYF
V: TRBV12-3/TRBV12-4; D: NA; length: 12; J: TRBJ2-7; size: many; DNA: TGTGCCAGCAGTTTCGGGTCGGGCGAGCAGTACTTC; CDR3: CASSFGSGEQYF
V: TRBV10-1; D: NA; length: 13; J: TRBJ2-5; size: few; DNA: TGCGCCAGCAGTGTAGCGGACCAAGAGACCCAGTACTTC; CDR3: CASSVADQETQYF
V: TRBV5-6; D: NA; length: 15; J: TRBJ1-2; size: few; DNA: TGTGCCAGCAGCCATGACGCAGATGCTAACTATGGCTACACCTTC; CDR3: CASSHDADANYGYTF
V: TRBV6-6; D: TRBD1; length: 13; J: TRBJ2-7; size: few; DNA: TGTGCCAGCAGTTACTGGGACAGCTACGAGCAGTACTTC; CDR3: CASSYWDSYEQYF
V: TRBV10-2; D: NA; length: 13; J: TRBJ2-7; size: NA; DNA: TGCGCCAGCAGTGAACCCGGACAACTTGGGCAGTACTTC; CDR3: CASSEPGQLGQYF
V: TRBV6-5; D: NA; length: 15; J: TRBJ2-7; size: few; DNA: TGTGCCAGCAGTTACTCGGGCAGGGCTCCCTACGAGCAGTACTTC; CDR3: CASSYSGRAPYEQYF
V: TRBV29-1; D: NA; length: 14; J: TRBJ1-2; size: few; DNA: TGCAGCGTTGAAGCGGGACAAGATATCTATGGCTACACCTTC; CDR3: CSVEAGQDIYGYTF
V: TRBV11-2; D: TRBD1; length: 15; J: TRBJ1-6; size: NA; DNA: TGTGCCAGCAGCCCCCGGGACAGGGTAATTAAACCCCTCCACTTT; CDR3: CASSPRDRVIKPLHF
V: TRBV29-1; D: NA; length: 16; J: TRBJ2-3; size: NA; DNA: TGCAGCGTGGCTAAAACAGGATCCTCTGGCACAGATACGCAGTATTTT; CDR3: CSVAKTGSSGTDTQYF
V: TRBV9; D: NA; length: 14; J: TRBJ2-3; size: NA; DNA: TGTGCCAGCAGCGTAGCTTCAGGGCCAGATACGCAGTATTTT; CDR3: CASSVASGPDTQYF
V: TRBV7-9; D: TRBD1; length: 14; J: TRBJ2-7; size: few; DNA: TGTGCCAGCAGCTTAGAGTACAGGGGACACGAGCAGTACTTC; CDR3: CASSLEYRGHEQYF
V: TRBV20-1; D: TRBD2; length: 12; J: TRBJ2-1; size: few; DNA: TGCAGTGCTAGAGGTAGCGGGGGGGCATTGTTCTTC; CDR3: CSARGSGGALFF
V: TRBV20-1; D: NA; length: 12; J: TRBJ1-2; size: many; DNA: TGCAGTGCATCGGAGCTCAACTATGGCTACACCTTC; CDR3: CSASELNYGYTF
V: TRBV20-1; D: TRBD2; length: 14; J: TRBJ2-3; size: few; DNA: TGCAGTGCTAGAGTCGGAGCGGGGGGAGATACGCAGTATTTT; CDR3: CSARVGAGGDTQYF
V: TRBV9; D: NA; length: 14; J: TRBJ2-3; size: few; DNA: TGTGCCTCAAAAGCGGATCTTAGCACAGATACGCAGTATTTT; CDR3: CASKADLSTDTQYF
V: TRBV12-3/TRBV12-4; D: TRBD2; length: 18; J: TRBJ2-3; size: NA; DNA: TGTGCCAGCAGCCCTCTAGCGGGGGGACCCTACTCCACAGATACGCAGTATTTT; CDR3: CASSPLAGGPYSTDTQYF
V: TRBV5-1; D: TRBD1; length: 18; J: TRBJ1-4; size: NA; DNA: TGCGCCAGCAGCTGGATAGCCGGGACAGGGACAACTAATGAAAAACTGTTTTTT; CDR3: CASSWIAGTGTTNEKLFF
V: TRBV12-3/TRBV12-4; D: TRBD2; length: 16; J: TRBJ2-1; size: NA; DNA: TGTGCCAGCAGTGCGACGACTAGCGGGAGGTACAATGAGCAGTTCTTC; CDR3: CASSATTSGRYNEQFF
V: TRBV25-1; D: NA; length: 13; J: TRBJ2-7; size: few; DNA: TGTGCCAGCAGTGAGTCGCGACCCAGCGAGCAGTACTTC; CDR3: CASSESRPSEQYF
V: TRBV20-1; D: NA; length: 16; J: TRBJ1-5; size: few; DNA: TGCAGTGCTAGAGATAGCCCCGGGACTCGGGGTCAGCCCCAGCATTTT; CDR3: CSARDSPGTRGQPQHF
V: TRBV6-5; D: NA; length: 14; J: TRBJ2-2; size: NA; DNA: TGTGCCAGCAGTAACCTCGAGGGGACCGGGGAGCTGTTTTTT; CDR3: CASSNLEGTGELFF